This T cell receptor (beta chain) was captured by sequencing in a study of blood T cell repertoires in COVID-19. Study context: There were acute and convalescent COVID-19 samples, and they came from the United States, Italy and Spain. Nucleic acid was either cDNA or gDNA, and it came from T cells, B-cell-depleted T cells, or PBMCs.

Trimming pared 0 bases from V and 1 base from J, leaving 12 bases between. The CDR3 consists of 15 residues. Germline V gives CDR1 SQVTM, CDR2 ANQGSEA. Patients at the Seattle site were enrolled during active infection and followed longitudinally. Authors' processing steps: Amplification with reference gene primers provided the estimates of nucleated cell counts. TCRdb's table, derived via immunoSEQ multiplex PCR, lists solely in-frame clones and lacks some. V and J calls plus clone size are reproduced from that table; the DNA served to infer D and trimming. The sample holds 170,000 or so clones, around 87% seen once.

The TCR comes from a man aged 55-75 years with COVID-19, enrolled during active disease. Sequencing input: peripheral blood. The rearrangement links TRBV29-1 to TRBJ1-2; D remains unclear. The CDR3 nucleotides read TGCAGCGTTGAAGAGCCCGGGGAACTTAACTATGGCTACACCTTC. Translating gives CSVEEPGELNYGYTF. The variable domain in full, with the rest retrieved from reference TRBV29-1 and TRBJ1-2, is SAVISQKPSRDICQRGTSLTIQCQVDSQVTMMFWYRQQPGQSLTLIATANQGSEATYESGFVIDKFPISRPNLTFSTLTVSNMSPEDSSIYLCSVEEPGELNYGYTFGSGTRLTVV.